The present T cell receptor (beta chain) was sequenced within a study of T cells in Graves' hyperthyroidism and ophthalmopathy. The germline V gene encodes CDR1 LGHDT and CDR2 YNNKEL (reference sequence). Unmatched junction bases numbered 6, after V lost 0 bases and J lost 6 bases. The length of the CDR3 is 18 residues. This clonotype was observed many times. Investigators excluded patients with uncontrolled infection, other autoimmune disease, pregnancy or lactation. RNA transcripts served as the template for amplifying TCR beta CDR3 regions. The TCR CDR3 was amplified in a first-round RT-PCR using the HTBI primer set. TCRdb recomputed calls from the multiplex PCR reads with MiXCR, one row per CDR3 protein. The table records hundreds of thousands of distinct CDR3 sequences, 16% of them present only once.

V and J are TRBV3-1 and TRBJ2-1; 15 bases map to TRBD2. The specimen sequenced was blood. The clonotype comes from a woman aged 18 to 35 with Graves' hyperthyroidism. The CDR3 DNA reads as TGTGCCAGCAGCCAAGATACCCCGGGACTAGCGGGGGGCAATGAGCAGTTCTTC. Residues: CASSQDTPGLAGGNEQFF.